This TCR beta chain was recorded in a study of beta chain features in type 1 diabetes. Study in general: Over all samples combined, some 99,000,000 sorted cells were examined. Study results and limitations: The question of HLA type influencing TCRB rearrangement was one that remained unresolved here. Naive, central memory and Treg TCRB repertoires seemed to resemble each other more closely in patients than they did in healthy donors. Moderate yet significant TCRB CDR3 shortening was seen in Type 1 diabetes patients in all four CD4+ subsets.

The sample holds a few counts of this clone. The antigen is not known. Expressed TCRB transcripts were sequenced, since all the RNA that had been isolated was reverse transcribed. The protocol was immunoSEQ multiplex PCR, while the TCRdb copy is restricted to in-frame clones and leaves out a portion. Of hundreds of thousands of clones listed, about an eighth are singletons. The CDR3 sequence is 16 residues long. V dropped 1 base and J dropped 0; count of bases not matched to a gene: 9. Germline CDR1 and CDR2: SQVTM and ANQGSEA. The chain links TRBV29-1 to TRBJ2-7, with 7 bases identical to TRBD1. Sequencing was done on a sample of naive CD4+ T cells from blood. This clonotype originated in a man aged 18-30 years with type 1 diabetes. This chain's CDR3 is CSVEAPSNRGSYEQYF. The CDR3 DNA sequence: TGCAGCGTTGAAGCCCCATCCAACAGGGGCTCCTACGAGCAGTACTTC.